This is a list of T cell receptor beta chains from one sample in a study of blood T cell repertoires in COVID-19. Assay used: immunoSEQ multiplex PCR; TCRdb lists only in-frame clones, some missing. The sample yields 200,000 to 300,000 clones, approximately 83% seen once. Sample: PBMCs or T cells enriched from blood (not recorded which). The receptors stem from a middle-aged woman with acute COVID-19. Both conserved end residues are part of each CDR3. D genes are given only for firm matches. The size entry is marked missing in some rows and otherwise reads once, few, many or a size class.

V gene	clone size	D gene	J gene	CDR3 protein	CDR3 DNA
TRBV2	.	.	TRBJ1-6	CASSDRKAADSNSPLHF	TGTGCCAGCAGTGACCGGAAAGCCGCGGACAGTAATTCACCCCTCCACTTT
TRBV6-5	few	TRBD2	TRBJ2-7	CASSYRETSNDEQYF	TGTGCCAGCAGTTACCGAGAGACTAGCAACGACGAGCAGTACTTC
TRBV11-3	.	TRBD2	TRBJ2-7	CASSPRTSGPTYEQYF	TGTGCCAGCAGCCCTAGGACTAGCGGGCCTACCTACGAGCAGTACTTC
TRBV5-1	.	.	TRBJ2-1	CASSLGGAGPAYNEQFF	TGCGCCAGCAGCTTGGGCGGCGCGGGACCCGCCTACAATGAGCAGTTCTTC
TRBV10-1	once	.	TRBJ1-6	CATALGGNSPLHF	TGCGCCACCGCGCTGGGGGGAAATTCACCCCTCCACTTT
TRBV29-1	once	TRBD1	TRBJ2-3	CSVELGDRATDTQYF	TGCAGCGTTGAACTAGGGGACAGGGCCACAGATACGCAGTATTTT
TRBV7-3	.	TRBD1	TRBJ2-3	CASSPGQGSDTQYF	TGTGCCAGCAGCCCCGGACAGGGAAGTGATACGCAGTATTTT
TRBV7-8	.	.	TRBJ1-3	CATNPDRISGNTIYF	TGTGCCACCAACCCGGACAGAATCTCTGGAAACACCATATATTTT
TRBV27	.	TRBD2	TRBJ2-1	CASSLFGYPAGTSSNEQFF	TGTGCCAGCAGTTTATTCGGCTACCCCGCCGGGACTAGCAGCAATGAGCAGTTCTTC
TRBV29-1	.	.	TRBJ1-1	CSVGVGTEAFF	TGCAGCGTCGGAGTGGGTACTGAAGCTTTCTTT
TRBV3-1/TRBV3-2	.	TRBD2	TRBJ2-3	CASSHSGGSSTDTQYF	TGTGCCAGCAGCCATAGCGGGGGGTCTAGCACAGATACGCAGTATTTT
TRBV5-1	.	TRBD2	TRBJ2-7	CASSPGFLAEPYEQYF	TGCGCCAGCAGCCCAGGTTTCCTAGCGGAGCCCTACGAGCAGTACTTC
TRBV14	.	.	TRBJ1-1	CASSHRHNTEAFF	TGTGCCAGCAGCCATAGACACAACACTGAAGCTTTCTTT
TRBV2	.	.	TRBJ2-5	CASRPRGPSGTQYF	TGTGCCAGCAGACCCAGGGGTCCCAGCGGGACCCAGTACTTC
TRBV7-2	.	TRBD2	TRBJ2-5	CASSTSGPWETQYF	TGTGCCAGCAGCACTAGCGGGCCTTGGGAGACCCAGTACTTC
TRBV7-2	.	TRBD2	TRBJ2-3	CASSESAGGGYTDTQYF	TGTGCCAGCAGCGAATCCGCGGGCGGGGGGTACACAGATACGCAGTATTTT
TRBV7-3	.	TRBD2	TRBJ2-1	CASSSAGVGDNEQFF	TGTGCCAGCAGCTCGGCGGGAGTGGGGGACAATGAGCAGTTCTTC
TRBV28	.	TRBD2	TRBJ2-7	CASNLSGSYEQYF	TGTGCCAGCAATCTTAGCGGGAGCTACGAGCAGTACTTC
TRBV7-9	.	TRBD1	TRBJ2-3	CASSPGQGEGFTDTQYF	TGTGCCAGCAGCCCGGGACAGGGGGAGGGATTCACAGATACGCAGTATTTT
TRBV27	.	TRBD2	TRBJ2-7	CASSRTGASGNYEQYF	TGTGCCAGCAGTCGTACCGGCGCTAGCGGGAACTACGAGCAGTACTTC
TRBV11-3	.	.	TRBJ2-5	CASNKGETQYF	TGTGCCAGCAACAAGGGGGAGACCCAGTACTTC
TRBV3-1/TRBV3-2	.	.	TRBJ1-1	CASSPLGGTEAFF	TGTGCCAGCAGCCCCCTGGGGGGGACTGAAGCTTTCTTT
TRBV5-1	.	.	TRBJ2-1	CASSLAASSYNEQFF	TGCGCCAGCAGCTTAGCGGCTAGCTCCTACAATGAGCAGTTCTTC
TRBV7-6	.	.	TRBJ2-1	CASSLALGTGAYNEQFF	TGTGCCAGCAGCTTAGCGCTAGGCACCGGAGCTTACAATGAGCAGTTCTTC
TRBV27	.	TRBD2	TRBJ2-7	CASRVAGPSYEQYF	TGTGCCAGCAGAGTAGCGGGGCCCTCCTACGAGCAGTACTTC
TRBV7-9	.	TRBD1	TRBJ1-3	CASSLGTGVGNTIYF	TGTGCCAGCAGCTTAGGGACAGGGGTCGGAAACACCATATATTTT
TRBV9	.	TRBD2	TRBJ2-5	CASSVGAASGARGRETQYF	TGTGCCAGCAGCGTAGGGGCGGCTAGCGGAGCCCGGGGGAGAGAGACCCAGTACTTC
TRBV5-1	.	.	TRBJ2-1	CASSLAPGDEQFF	TGCGCCAGCAGCCTGGCGCCAGGCGATGAGCAGTTCTTC
TRBV7-9	.	.	TRBJ1-2	CASSLQGGYGYTF	TGTGCCAGCAGCTTGCAAGGGGGCTATGGCTACACCTTC
TRBV7-3	.	TRBD2	TRBJ2-3	CASSSSGGPTDTQYF	TGTGCCAGCAGCTCCTCGGGAGGGCCAACAGATACGCAGTATTTT
TRBV5-5	.	.	TRBJ1-1	CASSFYSGVNTEAFF	TGTGCCAGCAGCTTCTACAGTGGTGTTAACACTGAAGCTTTCTTT
TRBV5-4	.	TRBD2	TRBJ2-3	CASRNPSGRAGNTQYF	TGTGCCAGCAGAAACCCCAGCGGGAGGGCCGGGAATACGCAGTATTTT
TRBV14	.	.	TRBJ1-3	CASSVSRTASPIYF	TGTGCCAGCAGCGTCAGCAGGACAGCCTCACCTATATATTTT